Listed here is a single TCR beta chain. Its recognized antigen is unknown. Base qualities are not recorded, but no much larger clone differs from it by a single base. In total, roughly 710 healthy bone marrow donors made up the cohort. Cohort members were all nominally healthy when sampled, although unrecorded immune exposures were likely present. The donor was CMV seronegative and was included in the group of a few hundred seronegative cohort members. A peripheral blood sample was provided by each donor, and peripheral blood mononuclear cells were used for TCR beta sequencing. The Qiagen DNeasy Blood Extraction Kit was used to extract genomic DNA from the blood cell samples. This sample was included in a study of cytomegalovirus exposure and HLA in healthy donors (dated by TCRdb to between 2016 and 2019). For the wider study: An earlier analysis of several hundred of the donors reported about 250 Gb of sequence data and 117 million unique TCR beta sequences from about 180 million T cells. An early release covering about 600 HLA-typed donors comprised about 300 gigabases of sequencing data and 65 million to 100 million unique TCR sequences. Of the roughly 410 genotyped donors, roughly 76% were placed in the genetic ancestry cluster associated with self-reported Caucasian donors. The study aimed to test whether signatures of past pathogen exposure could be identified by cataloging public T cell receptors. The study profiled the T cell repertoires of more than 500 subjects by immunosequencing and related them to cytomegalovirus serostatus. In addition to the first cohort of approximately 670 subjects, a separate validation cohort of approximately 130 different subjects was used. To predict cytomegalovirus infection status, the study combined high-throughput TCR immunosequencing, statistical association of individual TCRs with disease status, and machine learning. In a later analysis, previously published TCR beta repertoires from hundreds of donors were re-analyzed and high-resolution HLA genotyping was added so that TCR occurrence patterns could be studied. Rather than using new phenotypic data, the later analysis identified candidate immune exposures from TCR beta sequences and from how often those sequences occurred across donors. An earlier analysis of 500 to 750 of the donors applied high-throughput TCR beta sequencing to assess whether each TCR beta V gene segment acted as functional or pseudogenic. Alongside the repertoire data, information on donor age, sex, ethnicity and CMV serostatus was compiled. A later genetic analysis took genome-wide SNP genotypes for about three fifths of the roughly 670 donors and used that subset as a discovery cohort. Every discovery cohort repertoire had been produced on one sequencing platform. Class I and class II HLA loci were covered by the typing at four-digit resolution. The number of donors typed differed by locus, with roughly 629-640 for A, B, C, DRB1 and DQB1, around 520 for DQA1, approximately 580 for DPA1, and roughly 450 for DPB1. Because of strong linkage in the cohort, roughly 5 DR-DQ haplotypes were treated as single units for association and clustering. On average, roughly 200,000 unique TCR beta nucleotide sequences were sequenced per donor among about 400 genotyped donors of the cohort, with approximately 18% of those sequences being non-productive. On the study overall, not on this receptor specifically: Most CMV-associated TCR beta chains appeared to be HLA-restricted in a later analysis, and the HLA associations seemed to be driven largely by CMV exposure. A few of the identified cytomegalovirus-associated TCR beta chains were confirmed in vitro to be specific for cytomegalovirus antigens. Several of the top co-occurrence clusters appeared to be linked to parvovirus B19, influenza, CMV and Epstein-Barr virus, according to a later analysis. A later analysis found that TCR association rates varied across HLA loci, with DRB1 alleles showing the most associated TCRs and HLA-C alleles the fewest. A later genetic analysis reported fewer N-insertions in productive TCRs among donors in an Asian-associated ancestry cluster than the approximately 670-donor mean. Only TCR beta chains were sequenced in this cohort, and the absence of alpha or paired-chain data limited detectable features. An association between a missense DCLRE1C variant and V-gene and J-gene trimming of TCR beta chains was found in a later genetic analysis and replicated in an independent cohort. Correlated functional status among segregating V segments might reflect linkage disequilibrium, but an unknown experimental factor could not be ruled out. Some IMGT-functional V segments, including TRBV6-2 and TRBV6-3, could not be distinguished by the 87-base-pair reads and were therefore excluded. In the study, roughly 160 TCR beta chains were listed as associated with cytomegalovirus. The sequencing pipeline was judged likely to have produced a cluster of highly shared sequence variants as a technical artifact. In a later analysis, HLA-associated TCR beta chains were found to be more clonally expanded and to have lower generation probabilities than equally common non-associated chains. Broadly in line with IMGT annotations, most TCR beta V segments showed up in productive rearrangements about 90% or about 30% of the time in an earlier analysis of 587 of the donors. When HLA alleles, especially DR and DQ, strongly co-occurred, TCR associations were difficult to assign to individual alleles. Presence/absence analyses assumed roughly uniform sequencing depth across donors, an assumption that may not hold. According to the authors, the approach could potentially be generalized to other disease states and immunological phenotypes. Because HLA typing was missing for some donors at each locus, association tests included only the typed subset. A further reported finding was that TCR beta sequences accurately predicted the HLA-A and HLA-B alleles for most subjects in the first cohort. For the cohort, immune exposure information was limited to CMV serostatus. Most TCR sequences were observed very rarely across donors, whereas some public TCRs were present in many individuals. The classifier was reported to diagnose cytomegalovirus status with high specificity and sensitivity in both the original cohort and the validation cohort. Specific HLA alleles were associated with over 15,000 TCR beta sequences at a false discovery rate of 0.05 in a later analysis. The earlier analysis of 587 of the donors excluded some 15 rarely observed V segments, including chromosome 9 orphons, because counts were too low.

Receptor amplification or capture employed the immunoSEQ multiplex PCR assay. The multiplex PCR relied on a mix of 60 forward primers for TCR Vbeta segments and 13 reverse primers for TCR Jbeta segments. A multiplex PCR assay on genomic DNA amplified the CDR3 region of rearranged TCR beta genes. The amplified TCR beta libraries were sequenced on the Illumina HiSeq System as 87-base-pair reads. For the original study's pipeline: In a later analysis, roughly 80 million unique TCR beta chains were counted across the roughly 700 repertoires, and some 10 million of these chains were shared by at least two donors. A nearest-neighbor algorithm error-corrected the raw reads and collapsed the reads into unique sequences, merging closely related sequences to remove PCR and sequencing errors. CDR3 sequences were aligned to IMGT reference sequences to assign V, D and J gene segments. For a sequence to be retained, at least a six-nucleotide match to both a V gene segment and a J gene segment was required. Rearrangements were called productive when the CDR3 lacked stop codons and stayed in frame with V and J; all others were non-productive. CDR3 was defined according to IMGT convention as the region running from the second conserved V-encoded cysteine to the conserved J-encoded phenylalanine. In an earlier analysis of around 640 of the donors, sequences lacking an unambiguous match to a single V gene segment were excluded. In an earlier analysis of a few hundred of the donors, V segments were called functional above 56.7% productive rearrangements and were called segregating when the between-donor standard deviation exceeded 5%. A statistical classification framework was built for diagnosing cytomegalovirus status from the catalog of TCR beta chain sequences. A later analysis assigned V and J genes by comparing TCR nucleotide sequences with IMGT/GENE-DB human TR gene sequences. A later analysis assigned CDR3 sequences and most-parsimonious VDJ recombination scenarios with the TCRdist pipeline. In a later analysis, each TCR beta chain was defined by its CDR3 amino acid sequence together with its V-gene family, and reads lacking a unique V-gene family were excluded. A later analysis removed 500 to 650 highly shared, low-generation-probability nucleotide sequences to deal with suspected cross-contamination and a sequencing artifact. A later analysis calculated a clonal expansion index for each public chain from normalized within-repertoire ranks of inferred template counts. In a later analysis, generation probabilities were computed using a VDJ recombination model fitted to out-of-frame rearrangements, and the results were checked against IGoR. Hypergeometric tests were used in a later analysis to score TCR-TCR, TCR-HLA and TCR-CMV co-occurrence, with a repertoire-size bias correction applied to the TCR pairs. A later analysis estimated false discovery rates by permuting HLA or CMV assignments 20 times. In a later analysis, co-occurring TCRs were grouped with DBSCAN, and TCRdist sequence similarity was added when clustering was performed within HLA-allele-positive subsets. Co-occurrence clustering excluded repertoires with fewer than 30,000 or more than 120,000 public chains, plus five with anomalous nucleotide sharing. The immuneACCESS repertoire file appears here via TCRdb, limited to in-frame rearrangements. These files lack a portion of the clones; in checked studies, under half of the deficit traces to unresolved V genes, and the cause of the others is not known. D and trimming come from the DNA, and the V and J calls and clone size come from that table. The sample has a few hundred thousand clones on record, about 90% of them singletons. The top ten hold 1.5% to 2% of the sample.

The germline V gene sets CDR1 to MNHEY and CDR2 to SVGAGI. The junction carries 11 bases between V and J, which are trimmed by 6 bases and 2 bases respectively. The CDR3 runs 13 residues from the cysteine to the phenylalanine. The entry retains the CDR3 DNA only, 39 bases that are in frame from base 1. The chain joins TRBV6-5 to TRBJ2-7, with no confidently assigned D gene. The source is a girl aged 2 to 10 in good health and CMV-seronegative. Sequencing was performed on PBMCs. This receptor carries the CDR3 CASRGSSTYEQYF. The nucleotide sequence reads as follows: TGTGCCAGCAGGGGCAGCAGTACCTACGAGCAGTACTTC.